This T cell receptor beta chain was profiled in a study of OX40 agonist ivuxolimab in advanced cancers. Overall study: Subjects had a mean age of roughly 60 years, with a range of about 23 to 79; less than 90% were male.

V lost 1 base, J lost 3 bases, and 3 bases lay in between. The CDR3 contains 12 residues. Germline CDR1 LNHNV, CDR2 YYDKDF (reference sequence). TCRdb's table, derived via immunoSEQ multiplex PCR, lists solely in-frame clones and lacks some. The sample records roughly 70,000 clones, more than 70% being singletons. With respect to this clone: Its specificity is not known.

Study results and caveats: Clonal expansion by week 6 occurred in CD4+ and CD8+ blood T cells (at 0.1 to 3.0 mg/kg).

This clonotype originated in an adult with an advanced solid tumor such as melanoma, head and neck, liver or kidney cancer. Sequences were derived from CD4+ or CD8+ T cells sorted from blood, sampled in a trial of the OX40 agonist ivuxolimab. V gene TRBV15 combines with J gene TRBJ1-2; D is uncertain. The CDR3 protein is CATSRADYGYTF. In DNA, the CDR3 is TGTGCCACCAGCAGAGCGGACTATGGCTACACCTTC.